Shown below are 5 T cell receptor beta chains from a single sample sequenced in a study of blood T cell repertoires in COVID-19. The assay was immunoSEQ multiplex PCR, and TCRdb's table has in-frame clones only and misses some. The sample lists more than 110,000 clones, about 84% occurring once. The sample taken for sequencing was PBMCs or T cells enriched from blood (not recorded which). These receptor sequences come from a woman between 18 and 29 years old who had been exposed to COVID-19.

The chain combines TRBV5-6 with TRBJ2-7; the D is unclear. The germline V gene has CDR1 SGHDT and CDR2 YYEEEE. With 4 bases removed from V and 0 bases from J, the gap between germline ends came to 8 bases. CDR3 length: 13 amino acids. The CDR3 nucleotides are TGTGCCAGCAGCCTCGACTTCTCCTACGAGCAGTACTTC. Its protein is CASSLDFSYEQYF.

The chain has TRBV5-1 and TRBJ2-7; 9 bases match TRBD2. The CDR3 has 14 residues. Per the germline V gene, CDR1 is SGHRS and CDR2 is YFSETQ. With V trimmed by 2 bases and J by 2 bases, 2 bases remained unmatched. CDR3 in amino acids: CASSFSGGTYEQYF. CDR3 in DNA: TGCGCCAGCAGCTTTAGCGGGGGTACCTACGAGCAGTACTTC.

The rearrangement uses TRBV18 and TRBJ2-1; tentative D call: TRBD2 (7 bases). CDR1 KGHSH and CDR2 LQKENI come from the germline V gene. The CDR3 covers 16 residues. The V and J ends lost 3 bases and 5 bases respectively, with 17 bases between them. As DNA, the CDR3 is TGTGCCAGCTCACCGCAAACAGCGGGACAACACAATGAGCAGTTCTTC. It yields the protein CASSPQTAGQHNEQFF.

The V and J genes are TRBV29-1 and TRBJ2-7, with 9 bases matching TRBD1. The germline CDR1 and CDR2 sequences are SQVTM and ANQGSEA. This CDR3 has 14 residues. V shed 5 bases, J shed 2 bases, and the junction held 7 bases outside the gene matches. This CDR3 reads CSVSPGTGPYEQYF. The CDR3 nucleotides read TGCAGCGTTTCCCCCGGGACAGGGCCCTACGAGCAGTACTTC.

V usage is TRBV7-3 and J usage is TRBJ2-1; 12 bases are a match to TRBD2. CDR1 and CDR2 (germline): SGHTA, FQGTGA. The CDR3 runs to 15 residues. The J segment lost 7 bases and the V segment lost 5 bases, leaving 6 bases of the junction unmatched. In DNA form, the CDR3 reads TGTGCCAGCAGCGCTCGACTAGCGGGAGCAAATGAGCAGTTCTTC. Protein: CASSARLAGANEQFF.